This T cell receptor (beta chain) was recovered during a study of T-cell reconstitution after alpha-beta-depleted transplantation in children. This clonotype was recorded at least ten times. Its antigen remains unknown. Whole-study findings and limits: The authors attributed T-cell counts and diversity one year after transplant mostly to newly produced T cells.

Unique molecular identifiers were used to barcode this TCRbeta library. Each CDR3 protein gets one entry after TCRdb re-called the PCR reads with MiXCR. The repertoire holds about 300,000 distinct CDR3 sequences, with over 7.5% as singletons. Germline V gives CDR1 LGHDT, CDR2 YNNKEL (reference sequence). The CDR3 loop spans 14 amino acids. V dropped 6 bases and J dropped 8 bases, with 17 bases sitting between them. This receptor was identified in a female patient aged 2-10 years who had a stem cell transplant for Fanconi anemia, so the T cells may come from the graft donor. The rearrangement joins TRBV3-1 to TRBJ2-1; D gene uncertain. The material was peripheral blood, obtained 360 days after TCRalphabeta/CD19-depleted stem cell transplant. The CDR3 region is CASSHPNKGHEQFF. The CDR3 bases are TGTGCCAGCAGTCATCCAAACAAAGGGCATGAGCAGTTCTTC.